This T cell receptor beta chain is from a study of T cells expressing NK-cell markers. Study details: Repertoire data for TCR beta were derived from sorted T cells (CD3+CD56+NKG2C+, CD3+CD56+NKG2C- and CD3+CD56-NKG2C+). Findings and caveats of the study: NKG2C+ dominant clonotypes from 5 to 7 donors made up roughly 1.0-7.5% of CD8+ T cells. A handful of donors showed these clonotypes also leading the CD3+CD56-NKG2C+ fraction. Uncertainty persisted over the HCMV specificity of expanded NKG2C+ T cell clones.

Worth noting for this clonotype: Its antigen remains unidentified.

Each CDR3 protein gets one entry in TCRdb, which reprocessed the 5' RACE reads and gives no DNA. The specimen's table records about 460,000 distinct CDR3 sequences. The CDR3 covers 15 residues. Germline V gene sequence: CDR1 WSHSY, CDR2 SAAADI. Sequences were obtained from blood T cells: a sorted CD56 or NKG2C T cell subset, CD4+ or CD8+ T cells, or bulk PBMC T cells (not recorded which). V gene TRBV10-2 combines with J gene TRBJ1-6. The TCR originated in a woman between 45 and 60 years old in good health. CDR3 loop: CASISQSGYNSPLHF.